This is a list of T cell receptor beta chains from one sample in a study of radiation and T cells in renal cell carcinoma. TCRdb's copy holds only in-frame clones and misses some; the assay was immunoSEQ multiplex PCR. The table shows about 130,000 clones, with approximately 90% occurring only once. The starting material was blood, obtained from a patient whose treatment included radiotherapy and nephrectomy. These receptors all stem from a woman aged 45 to 65 with renal cell carcinoma. The CDR3 runs from the conserved cysteine through the conserved F or W.

j_call v_call cdr3_length cdr3_aa
TRBJ1-2 TRBV7-9 16 CASSLIRNDRGDGYTF
TRBJ1-4 TRBV19 15 CATNRNGATNEKLFF
TRBJ2-5 TRBV7-2 16 CASSLLAALARETQYF
TRBJ1-1 TRBV30 13 CAWSNERDTEAFF
TRBJ1-5 TRBV15 17 CATSREFGGGKRQPQHF
TRBJ1-1 TRBV5-6 15 CASSLWDRGITEAFF
TRBJ1-1 TRBV25-1 11 CASSLGEEAFF
TRBJ1-1 TRBV6-6 14 CASSRGGAQTEAFF
TRBJ1-1 TRBV7-2 15 CASSLFQGGSTEAFF
TRBJ2-1 TRBV6-6 13 CASSLTVNNEQFF
TRBJ1-1 TRBV6-1 11 CASRGNTEAFF